Each of the 20 T cell receptor beta chains below was sequenced from the same sample in a study of T cell changes during pregnancy in multiple sclerosis. Method: immunoSEQ multiplex PCR; TCRdb's copy keeps in-frame clones and lacks some. This repertoire shows about 30,000 clones, around nine tenths found once; its top ten account for 5.7%. The input for sequencing was CD8+ T cells from peripheral blood mononuclear cells, taken before pregnancy. These TCRs come from a female donor with multiple sclerosis, enrolled in a pregnancy study.

This rearrangement joins TRBV25-1 to TRBJ2-7; 9 bases are shared with TRBD2. This CDR3 spans 15 amino acids. Germline V gives CDR1 MGHDK, CDR2 SYGVNS. V dropped 3 bases and J dropped 4; count of bases not matched to a gene: 7. The CDR3 protein is CASSELAGGDYEQYF. For the CDR3, the DNA is TGTGCCAGCAGTGAGTTGGCGGGAGGGGATTACGAGCAGTACTTC.

The chain employs TRBV14 and TRBJ1-2; the D gene is possibly TRBD1 (5 bases). V lost 1 base and J 8 bases, leaving 20 bases between the germline ends. Germline CDR1 and CDR2: SGHDN and FVKESK. CDR3 size: 16 residues. This chain's CDR3 is CASSQVNRPYRTGYTF. The CDR3 DNA follows: TGTGCCAGCAGCCAAGTCAACAGGCCCTACAGGACGGGCTACACCTTC.

The V and J genes are TRBV28 and TRBJ1-4, with a weak D call TRBD1 (5 bases). The CDR3 length is 15 residues. V was trimmed by 5 bases and J by 7 bases, leaving 17 bases between them. Germline V gene data show CDR1 as MDHEN and CDR2 as SYDVKM. CDR3 protein: CASSPMAGQGEKLFF. CDR3 DNA: TGTGCCAGCAGTCCTATGGCGGGGCAAGGTGAAAAACTGTTTTTT.

CDR3 amino acids: CASSPRTLPNTEAFF. The CDR3 DNA reads as TGTGCCAGTAGTCCGAGGACACTCCCGAACACTGAAGCTTTCTTT. This rearrangement joins TRBV19 to TRBJ1-1; TRBD1 might be the D (5 bases). Deletions cut 5 bases from V and 1 base from J, with 14 bases between. CDR3 size: 15 residues. The V gene's germline CDR1 is LNHDA and CDR2 SQIVND (reference sequence). Full variable domain (missing parts from reference TRBV19 and TRBJ1-1): DGGITQSPKYLFRKEGQNVTLSCEQNLNHDAMYWYRQDPGQGLRLIYYSQIVNDFQKGDIAEGYSVSREKKESFPLTVTSAQKNPTAFYLCASSPRTLPNTEAFFGQGTRLTVV.

The sample holds one count of this clone. The chain carries TRBV27 and TRBJ1-1; weak D call: TRBD1 (5 bases). The CDR3 spans 14 residues. Trimming stripped 5 bases from V and 4 bases from J, with 14 bases between. Germline loops: CDR1 MNHEY, CDR2 SMNVEV (reference sequence). The CDR3 DNA reads TGTGCCAGCAGTATACAGGCTAGGGGCACTGAAGCTTTCTTT. It encodes CASSIQARGTEAFF.

This chain uses TRBV19 with TRBJ2-7; TRBD1 is a possible D gene (6 bases). Between the trimmed V and J ends, which lost 4 bases and 0 bases, there was a span of 13 bases. Germline CDR1 reads LNHDA; CDR2 reads SQIVND (reference sequence). CDR3 length equals 15 residues. CDR3 sequence reads: CASSTSTGFSYEQYF. As DNA, the CDR3 is TGTGCCAGTAGTACCTCGACAGGCTTCTCCTACGAGCAGTACTTC.

The chain recombines TRBV10-2 with TRBJ2-7; 7 bases map to TRBD1. V shed 3 bases, J shed 4 bases, and the junction held 9 bases outside the gene matches. CDR3 length: 15 amino acids. Germline-derived CDR1 and CDR2 are WSHSY and SAAADI. CDR3 sequence reads: CASSDTPGTAYEQYF. CDR3 DNA sequence: TGCGCCAGCAGTGACACCCCCGGGACAGCTTACGAGCAGTACTTC.

This chain links TRBV6-1 with TRBJ2-3, with 9 bases aligning to TRBD2. The CDR3 runs 16 residues. The V segment lost 4 bases and the J segment 4 bases; nucleotides outside the gene matches: 9. Germline CDR1 MNHNS, CDR2 SASEGT. As DNA, the CDR3 is TGTGCCAGCAGTGGGGGTCTAGCGGGATTGGCAGATACGCAGTATTTT. Protein: CASSGGLAGLADTQYF.

This clone is a singleton in its sample. This chain connects TRBV7-2 to TRBJ1-5, with no clear D. The CDR3 is made up of 18 amino acids. The germline V and J ends were trimmed by 1 base and 2 bases, with 18 bases remaining between them. Per germline, CDR1 SGHTA and CDR2 FQGNSA. As DNA, the CDR3 is TGTGCCAGCAGCTTAGGTGGTAGGAGGTATGGGGGCAATCAGCCCCAGCATTTT. Translating it yields CASSLGGRRYGGNQPQHF.

The rearrangement links TRBV2 to TRBJ1-1, with 8 positions matching TRBD1. With 7 bases clipped from V and 0 bases from J, the junction kept 16 bases outside the gene matches. Germline values: CDR1 SNHLY, CDR2 FYNNEI. CDR3 length: 18 amino acids. The CDR3 DNA follows: TGTGCCAGCATCGCGGGACAGGCGACTAGGGTATTGAACACTGAAGCTTTCTTT. Protein product: CASIAGQATRVLNTEAFF.

The chain has TRBV4-3 and TRBJ2-1; 9 bases align to TRBD2. Germline V gives CDR1 LGHNA, CDR2 YSLEER. Germline trimming cut 1 base from V and 6 bases from J; bases unmatched to any gene: 7. The CDR3 is 16 residues long. The CDR3 bases are TGCGCCAGCAGCCAAGTCGGGGGACTAGCAAGCAATGAGCAGTTCTTC. Translated: CASSQVGGLASNEQFF.

The chain links TRBV5-4 to TRBJ1-4; the match to TRBD1 covers 8 bases. The V segment lost 7 bases and the J segment 8 bases; nucleotides outside the gene matches: 1. This CDR3 has 11 residues. The V gene's germline CDR1 is SGHNT and CDR2 YYREEE (reference sequence). CDR3 protein: CASGQGEKLFF. As DNA, the CDR3 is TGTGCCAGCGGACAGGGCGAAAAACTGTTTTTT.

The rearrangement links TRBV19 to TRBJ1-1, with TRBD1 matching over 7 bases. Germline assignment: CDR1 LNHDA and CDR2 SQIVND (reference sequence). The CDR3 extends over 14 amino acids. With 4 bases clipped from V and 5 bases from J, the junction kept 7 bases outside the gene matches. The CDR3 region is CASSNRGGGTEAFF. The CDR3 nucleotides are TGTGCCAGTAGTAACAGGGGAGGAGGGACTGAAGCTTTCTTT.

The genes are TRBV5-1 and TRBJ2-3, with unresolved D. Germline CDR1 SGHRS, CDR2 YFSETQ. The CDR3 runs 16 residues. V was trimmed by 0 bases and J by 3 bases, leaving 14 bases between them. The CDR3 DNA reads TGCGCCAGCAGCTTGGCCGACACGTTAAGGACAGATACGCAGTATTTT. It codes for CASSLADTLRTDTQYF. Filled out from reference TRBV5-1 and TRBJ2-3, the complete variable domain reads KAGVTQTPRYLIKTRGQQVTLSCSPISGHRSVSWYQQTPGQGLQFLFEYFSETQRNKGNFPGRFSGRQFSNSRSEMNVSTLELGDSALYLCASSLADTLRTDTQYFGPGTRLTVL.

The chain carries TRBV28 and TRBJ2-7; 9 bases line up with TRBD2. From germline, CDR1 is MDHEN and CDR2 SYDVKM. V lost 3 bases, J lost 1 base, and 4 bases stayed unmatched. This CDR3 spans 15 amino acids. This CDR3 reads CASSFSGRVSYEQYF. As DNA, the CDR3 is TGTGCCAGCAGTTTTAGCGGGAGAGTTTCCTACGAGCAGTACTTC.

Only one count was recorded for this clone. The chain carries TRBV11-2 and TRBJ2-3, with 8 positions matching TRBD2. Trimming took 5 bases from V and 3 from J; bases not matched to a gene: 7. CDR1 SGHAT and CDR2 FQNNGV come from the germline V gene. CDR3 length equals 15 residues. CDR3 in amino acids: CASSNSGSRTDTQYF. The CDR3 region has the DNA TGTGCCAGCAGCAACAGCGGGAGTCGAACAGATACGCAGTATTTT.

The chain employs TRBV2 and TRBJ2-7; D is ambiguous. This CDR3 comprises 12 residues. V was trimmed by 7 bases and J by 2 bases, leaving 9 bases between them. The germline gives CDR1 SNHLY, CDR2 FYNNEI. The CDR3 loop reads CASIGIAYEQYF. For the CDR3, the DNA is TGTGCCAGCATTGGCATTGCCTACGAGCAGTACTTC. Full variable domain (outside the CDR3, taken from reference TRBV2 and TRBJ2-7): EPEVTQTPSHQVTQMGQEVILRCVPISNHLYFYWYRQILGQKVEFLVSFYNNEISEKSEIFDDQFSVERPDGSNFTLKIRSTKLEDSAMYFCASIGIAYEQYFGPGTRLTVT.

Concerning this clone itself: At one of its ends the junction is not consistent with the germline gene, which may arise from a read error. The chain joins TRBV2 to TRBJ1-2; maybe TRBD1 (6 bases). This CDR3 has 14 residues. Germline lookup yields CDR1 SNHLY and CDR2 FYNNEI. The CDR3 protein is CASTEVATGYGYTF. The CDR3 DNA follows: TGTGCCAGCACTGAAGTTGCGACAGGTTATGGCTACACCTTC.

This clone was recorded only once. The chain recombines TRBV11-1 with TRBJ2-1; 7 nucleotides line up with TRBD2. CDR1 and CDR2 (germline): SGHAT, FQDESV (reference sequence). The CDR3 length is 15 residues. V shed 5 bases and J 7 bases; nucleotides not matched to a gene: 11. The CDR3 DNA reads as TGTGCCAGCAGCCCGACCCGGACTAGTTTGAATGAGCAGTTCTTC. This encodes CASSPTRTSLNEQFF.

The chain's CDR3 is CASIGRDRASYNEQFF. CDR3 DNA: TGTGCCAGTATCGGTCGGGACAGGGCCTCCTACAATGAGCAGTTCTTC. The J gene is TRBJ2-1, the V gene TRBV19; 9 bases map to TRBD1. The CDR3 covers 16 residues. CDR1 and CDR2 (germline): LNHDA, SQIVND (reference sequence). Losses at the gene ends were 7 bases for V and 0 bases for J; bases not matched to a gene: 7.